The 19 T cell receptor beta chains below were found in one sample sequenced in a study of blood T cell repertoires in COVID-19. The data were produced by immunoSEQ multiplex PCR, yet TCRdb's version contains in-frame clones alone and is incomplete. Of hundreds of thousands of clones listed, around 90% are singletons. The sequencing sample was made of PBMCs or T cells enriched from blood (not recorded which). The source of these receptors is a woman aged 18-29 years with acute COVID-19.

The chain joins TRBV7-2 to TRBJ2-7, with TRBD1 matching 10 bases. Germline CDR1 is SGHTA and CDR2 is FQGNSA. Trimming removed 5 bases from V and 3 bases from J; junction bases left unmatched: 10. The CDR3 has 16 residues. The CDR3 spells CASSLIQDRGDYEQYF. The CDR3 DNA is TGTGCCAGCAGCCTTATCCAGGACAGGGGGGACTACGAGCAGTACTTC.

The rearrangement joins TRBV13 to TRBJ1-5; the D is unclear. Germline V gene sequence: CDR1 PRHDT, CDR2 FYEKMQ (reference sequence). The V end lost 5 bases, the J end lost 0 bases, and 8 bases lay between the germline ends. The CDR3 is 14 amino acids. DNA of the CDR3: TGTGCCAGCAGCGGGCGGGGTAGCAATCAGCCCCAGCATTTT. Translating gives CASSGRGSNQPQHF.

The rearrangement links TRBV11-3 to TRBJ1-2; a possible D gene is TRBD1 (6 bases). The ends were cut back, 0 bases at V and 7 bases at J, with 15 bases in the middle. The CDR3 extends over 15 amino acids. Germline assignment: CDR1 SGHNT and CDR2 YENEEA. The CDR3 DNA is TGTGCCAGCAGCTTAGAAACAGGGTTCTTCGGTGGCTACACCTTC. Protein product: CASSLETGFFGGYTF.

A few counts support this clone. The chain employs TRBV11-3 and TRBJ2-7, with TRBD1 as a possible D gene (6 bases). The CDR3 totals 15 residues. Trimming pared 5 bases from V and 3 bases from J, leaving 17 bases between. The germline CDR1 and CDR2 sequences are SGHNT and YENEEA. CDR3 DNA: TGTGCCAGCAGCCTAACTTCCGGGACAATCTACGAGCAGTACTTC. Residues: CASSLTSGTIYEQYF.

The chain combines TRBV5-1 with TRBJ1-5; D uncertain. Trimming pared 5 bases from V and 7 bases from J, leaving 13 bases between. This CDR3 has 13 amino acids. Germline values: CDR1 SGHRS, CDR2 YFSETQ. CDR3 sequence (DNA): TGCGCCAGCAGTCGGTGGCCCGGGCAGCCCCAGCATTTT. This encodes CASSRWPGQPQHF. The complete variable domain, with remaining parts taken from reference TRBV5-1 and TRBJ1-5, reads KAGVTQTPRYLIKTRGQQVTLSCSPISGHRSVSWYQQTPGQGLQFLFEYFSETQRNKGNFPGRFSGRQFSNSRSEMNVSTLELGDSALYLCASSRWPGQPQHFGDGTRLSIL.

The chain combines TRBV20-1 with TRBJ2-7, with TRBD2 matching over 7 bases. J gave up 5 bases and V 4 bases, and 2 bases lay outside the gene matches. The CDR3 has 11 amino acids. The germline gives CDR1 DFQATT, CDR2 SNEGSKA (reference sequence). DNA for the CDR3: TGCAGTGCTAAGACTAGCCACGAGCAGTACTTC. Amino acids: CSAKTSHEQYF.

The genes are TRBV6-2 or TRBV6-3 and TRBJ1-6; 8 nucleotides match TRBD1. In germline, CDR1 is MNHEY, CDR2 SVGEGT. This CDR3 contains 15 residues. The V segment lost 5 bases and the J segment 11 bases; nucleotides outside the gene matches: 11. Here the CDR3 reads CASSDQAGGPTPLHF. The CDR3 DNA sequence: TGTGCCAGCAGTGATCAAGCAGGGGGCCCCACACCCCTCCACTTT.

The rearrangement joins TRBV19 to TRBJ1-5, with TRBD1 as a possible D gene (5 bases). The germline gives CDR1 LNHDA, CDR2 SQIVND (reference sequence). V was clipped by 6 bases and J by 3 bases, with 15 bases between them. The CDR3 sequence is 15 residues long. The CDR3 nucleotides are TGTGCCAGTAGGACCTGGGGGGGGTTCAATCAGCCCCAGCATTTT. It translates to CASRTWGGFNQPQHF. The complete variable domain, with remaining parts taken from reference TRBV19 and TRBJ1-5, reads DGGITQSPKYLFRKEGQNVTLSCEQNLNHDAMYWYRQDPGQGLRLIYYSQIVNDFQKGDIAEGYSVSREKKESFPLTVTSAQKNPTAFYLCASRTWGGFNQPQHFGDGTRLSIL.

The J gene is TRBJ2-7, the V gene TRBV9, with D perhaps matching TRBD2 (5 bases). The CDR3 is 15 residues long. Germline-derived CDR1 and CDR2 are SGDLS and YYNGEE. With 3 bases removed from V and 0 bases from J, the gap between germline ends came to 13 bases. The CDR3 region has the DNA TGTGCCAGCAGCGATCGGACTTTTAGCTCCTACGAGCAGTACTTC. Its translation is CASSDRTFSSYEQYF.

This clone appeared a single time. The V and J genes are TRBV2 and TRBJ1-5, with 7 positions matching TRBD1. Germline V gene sequence: CDR1 SNHLY, CDR2 FYNNEI. V lost 6 bases, J lost 1 base, and 6 bases stayed unmatched. CDR3 length equals 15 residues. The CDR3 protein is CASRLGQASNQPQHF. The CDR3, as DNA: TGTGCCAGCAGACTCGGACAGGCAAGCAATCAGCCCCAGCATTTT.

The genes are TRBV9 and TRBJ1-2, with a tentative D call TRBD1 (5 bases). Trimming cost V 0 bases and J 5 bases, with 14 bases left between them. The germline V gene encodes CDR1 SGDLS and CDR2 YYNGEE. The CDR3 runs to 15 residues. The CDR3, as DNA: TGTGCCAGCAGCGTAGCTACCGGGGGGGGATATGGCTACACCTTC. This translates into CASSVATGGGYGYTF.

The chain recombines TRBV6-1 with TRBJ2-7; 14 positions match TRBD2. Looked up from germline, CDR1 is MNHNS and CDR2 is SASEGT. This CDR3 is 20 amino acids long. Losses at the gene ends were 4 bases for V and 3 bases for J; bases not matched to a gene: 17. This CDR3 reads CASSADPGLAGAPKGYEQYF. DNA for the CDR3: TGTGCCAGCAGTGCCGACCCGGGACTAGCGGGAGCCCCTAAGGGCTACGAGCAGTACTTC.

CDR3 region: CASSQEAGEGHNEQFF. CDR3 in DNA: TGTGCCAGCAGCCAAGAGGCGGGAGAAGGTCACAATGAGCAGTTCTTC. This chain links TRBV4-2 with TRBJ2-1; 7 positions match TRBD2. Unmatched junction bases numbered 7, after V lost 0 bases and J lost 5 bases. Germline V CDR1 and CDR2: LGHNA, YNFKEQ. The CDR3 has 16 amino acids.

As for this clone: One end of the junction does not line up with germline, which may come from a read error. This rearrangement joins TRBV7-9 to TRBJ1-4; 12 bases align to TRBD1. The CDR3 consists of 19 residues. The germline CDR1 and CDR2 sequences are SEHNR and FQNEAQ (reference sequence). CDR3 nucleotides: TGTGCCACCAGCTTAGGAGGGACAGGGGGCCCCACAACTAATGAAAAACTGTTTTTT. This translates into CATSLGGTGGPTTNEKLFF. Full variable domain (missing parts from reference TRBV7-9 and TRBJ1-4): DTGVSQNPRHKITKRGQNVTFRCDPISEHNRLYWYRQTLGQGPEFLTYFQNEAQLEKSRLLSDRFSAERPKGSFSTLEIQRTEQGDSAMYLCATSLGGTGGPTTNEKLFFGSGTQLSVL.

V gene TRBV10-3 combines with J gene TRBJ1-2; no clear D. The CDR3 extends over 15 amino acids. Germline lookup yields CDR1 ENHRY and CDR2 SYGVKD. Trimming took off 0 bases at V and 6 bases at J, with 14 bases between the two ends. CDR3 sequence (DNA): TGTGCCATCAGTGAGTCGACAATTATCGTTCATGGCTACACCTTC. Its translation: CAISESTIIVHGYTF.

The chain carries TRBV3-1 (or the pseudogene TRBV3-2) and TRBJ1-5; no firm D call. This CDR3 has 12 residues. V was pared by 3 bases and J by 9 bases, with 9 bases between. From germline, CDR1 is LGHDT and CDR2 YNNKEL (reference sequence). CDR3 loop: CASSHSPGPQHF. The CDR3 DNA reads TGTGCCAGCAGCCACAGCCCGGGGCCCCAGCATTTT.

This rearrangement joins TRBV6-5 to TRBJ2-3; D is unresolved. The V end was cut by 0 bases, the J end by 3 bases, with 7 bases between. The CDR3 is 14 residues long. Looked up from germline, CDR1 is MNHEY and CDR2 is SVGAGI. The CDR3 reads CASSYSGYTDTQYF. In DNA, the CDR3 is TGTGCCAGCAGTTACTCGGGCTATACAGATACGCAGTATTTT.

The chain combines TRBV5-1 with TRBJ2-7, with 7 positions matching TRBD1. The CDR3 has 13 residues. Germline V CDR1 and CDR2: SGHRS, YFSETQ. The V segment lost 4 bases and the J segment 3 bases; nucleotides outside the gene matches: 4. In DNA, the CDR3 is TGCGCCAGCAGCGACAGGGTGAGCTACGAGCAGTACTTC. It translates to CASSDRVSYEQYF.

The gene calls are TRBV27 and TRBJ1-5; perhaps TRBD1 as D (6 bases). Trimming left V 2 bases short and J 5 bases short, with 10 bases between. This CDR3 has 14 residues. In germline, CDR1 is MNHEY, CDR2 SMNVEV (reference sequence). CDR3 sequence reads: CASSLRQGYQPQHF. The CDR3 DNA sequence: TGTGCCAGCAGTTTAAGGCAGGGGTATCAGCCCCAGCATTTT.